Below are 8 T cell receptor beta chains sequenced from a single sample in a study of identifying expanded T cells in peripheral blood. TCRdb's copy holds only in-frame clones and misses some; the assay was immunoSEQ multiplex PCR. The sample carries about 130,000 clones, around nine tenths recorded once. What was sequenced was blood. Receptor source: a person aged 18-70 years in good health.

The chain couples TRBV10-3 to TRBJ1-2; unclear D gene. The CDR3 runs to 13 residues. The germline CDR1 and CDR2 sequences are ENHRY and SYGVKD. Trimming cost V 4 bases and J 2 bases, with 8 bases left between them. Here the CDR3 DNA reads TGTGCCATCAGTGTTACGGAAAACTATGGCTACACCTTC. Its translation is CAISVTENYGYTF.

The chain recombines TRBV5-4 with TRBJ2-7, with 9 bases that match TRBD2. V lost 1 base and J lost 10; bases outside the gene matches: 9. Germline CDR1 reads SGHNT; CDR2 reads YYREEE (reference sequence). The CDR3 extends over 14 amino acids. The CDR3 region is CASSLSGLAGEQYF. CDR3 sequence (DNA): TGTGCCAGCAGCTTGTCGGGACTAGCAGGCGAACAGTACTTC.

This clone was observed once. The chain is built from TRBV28 and TRBJ1-1, with D tentatively TRBD1 (5 bases). Germline V gene lookup returns CDR1 MDHEN and CDR2 SYDVKM. This CDR3 is built from 13 residues. The germline V and J ends were trimmed by 6 bases and 3 bases, with 11 bases remaining between them. CDR3 nucleotide sequence: TGTGCCAGCAGCCTACAGGTGGACACTGAAGCTTTCTTT. Translation: CASSLQVDTEAFF.

This clone was detected once. The CDR3 nucleotides are TGCAGTGCCAGGGTCCAAGAGACCCAGTACTTC. Protein: CSARVQETQYF. The V and J genes are TRBV20-1 and TRBJ2-5, with a tentative D call TRBD1 (5 bases). The CDR3 contains 11 residues. Trimming cost V 6 bases and J 1 base, with 6 bases left between them. The germline V gene encodes CDR1 DFQATT and CDR2 SNEGSKA (reference sequence).

This clone appeared a single time. The rearrangement links TRBV5-8 to TRBJ1-4; D call uncertain. The V and J ends lost 0 bases and 7 bases respectively, with 16 bases between them. Germline V gives CDR1 SGHTS, CDR2 YDEGEE. The CDR3 totals 16 residues. This chain's CDR3 is CASSLGASGEGEKLFF. The CDR3 DNA follows: TGTGCCAGCAGCTTGGGGGCATCGGGTGAAGGTGAAAAACTGTTTTTT.

The chain couples TRBV7-3 to TRBJ2-3; 11 nucleotides agree with TRBD2. Germline V gene lookup returns CDR1 SGHTA and CDR2 FQGTGA. The CDR3 has 14 amino acids. Trimming removed 2 bases from V and 5 bases from J; junction bases left unmatched: 0. In DNA, the CDR3 is TGTGCCAGCAGCTTAGGGACTAGCGGAGATACGCAGTATTTT. Amino acid sequence: CASSLGTSGDTQYF. Full variable domain (rest looked up from reference TRBV7-3 and TRBJ2-3): GAGVSQTPSNKVTEKGKYVELRCDPISGHTALYWYRQSLGQGPEFLIYFQGTGAADDSGLPNDRFFAVRPEGSVSTLKIQRTERGDSAVYLCASSLGTSGDTQYFGPGTRLTVL.

The rearrangement joins TRBV9 to TRBJ2-5; TRBD2 agrees at 7 bases. CDR3 length: 16 amino acids. The J segment lost 1 base and the V segment lost 2 bases, leaving 8 bases of the junction unmatched. CDR1 and CDR2 (germline): SGDLS, YYNGEE. Written as DNA, the CDR3 is TGTGCCAGCAGCGTTGATAGCGGGCATTTCCAAGAGACCCAGTACTTC. Translation: CASSVDSGHFQETQYF.

The chain couples TRBV9 to TRBJ2-2; the match to TRBD2 covers 8 bases. CDR3 size: 15 residues. Trimming took 2 bases from V and 10 from J; bases not matched to a gene: 10. CDR1 and CDR2 from the germline V gene are SGDLS and YYNGEE. The CDR3 DNA follows: TGTGCCAGCAGCGTGGGCTGGACGGGGGGGTTGGAGCTGTTTTTT. This codes for CASSVGWTGGLELFF.